A selection of T cell receptor beta chains follows, all from one sample in a study of identifying expanded T cells in peripheral blood. Generated by immunoSEQ multiplex PCR, the TCRdb table keeps only in-frame clones and is missing some. This table has some 95,000 clones, 88% appearing once. The sequenced material came from blood. The receptor set was obtained from a person aged 18 to 70 in good health. Both conserved end residues are part of each CDR3. Each record gives: J gene, clone size, V gene, CDR3 length, CDR3 protein. Some rows have no size entry. The others give once, few or many, or a class for an expanded clone.

TRBJ2-1 | few | TRBV15 | 15 | CATSNLAGGYNEQFF
TRBJ1-2 | NA | TRBV11-3 | 13 | CASSAGQGGGYTF
TRBJ1-2 | NA | TRBV19 | 14 | CASSSGTGMYGYTF
TRBJ1-1 | once | TRBV19 | 15 | CASSSEGGAGTEAFF
TRBJ1-1 | NA | TRBV6-1 | 13 | CASSGADSRGAFF
TRBJ1-5 | NA | TRBV9 | 15 | CASSVGGTGGQPQHF
TRBJ1-2 | once | TRBV5-8 | 16 | CASSLQGTAPTYGYTF
TRBJ1-2 | NA | TRBV5-6 | 15 | CASSAGHRANYGYTF
TRBJ1-4 | NA | TRBV7-9 | 16 | CASSSDSSATNEKLFF
TRBJ1-6 | NA | TRBV6-1 | 13 | CASSAAGNSPLHF
TRBJ2-7 | NA | TRBV18 | 15 | CASSYGTESSYEQYF
TRBJ1-1 | NA | TRBV9 | 15 | CASSVPQGSATEAFF
TRBJ1-1 | NA | TRBV7-2 | 15 | CASSLGARGSTEAFF
TRBJ2-7 | once | TRBV7-5 | 12 | CVRSLLDNEQYF
TRBJ1-1 | NA | TRBV11-2 | 13 | CASSSGPREGAFF
TRBJ1-1 | NA | TRBV11-2 | 13 | CASSLDRGYEAFF
TRBJ1-6 | NA | TRBV5-1 | 17 | CASSGDQVGSYNSPLHF
TRBJ2-7 | NA | TRBV12-5 | 15 | CASGLRLAGHHEQYF
TRBJ1-1 | NA | TRBV7-8 | 16 | CASSSPGQGASTEAFF
TRBJ1-6 | NA | TRBV6-5 | 15 | CASSYADRTNSPLHF
TRBJ1-5 | NA | TRBV29-1 | 15 | CSVRLGRVHYQPQHF
TRBJ2-6 | NA | TRBV7-3 | 16 | CASSYRPGSGANVLTF